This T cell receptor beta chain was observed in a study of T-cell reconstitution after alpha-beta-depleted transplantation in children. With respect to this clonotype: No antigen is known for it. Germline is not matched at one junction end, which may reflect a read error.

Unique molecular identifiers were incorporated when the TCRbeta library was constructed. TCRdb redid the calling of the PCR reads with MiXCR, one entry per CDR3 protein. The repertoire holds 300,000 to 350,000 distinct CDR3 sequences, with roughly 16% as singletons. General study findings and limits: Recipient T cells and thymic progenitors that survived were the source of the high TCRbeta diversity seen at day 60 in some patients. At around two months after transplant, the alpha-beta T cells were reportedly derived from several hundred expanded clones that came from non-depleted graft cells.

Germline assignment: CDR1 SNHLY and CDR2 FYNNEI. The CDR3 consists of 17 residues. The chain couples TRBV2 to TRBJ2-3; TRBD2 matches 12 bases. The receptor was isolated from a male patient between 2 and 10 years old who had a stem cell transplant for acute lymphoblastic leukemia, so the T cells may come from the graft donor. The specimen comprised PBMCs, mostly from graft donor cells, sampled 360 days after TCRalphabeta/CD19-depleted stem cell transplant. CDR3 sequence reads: CARNHQGRPSGRVREDF. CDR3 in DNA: TGTGCCCGAAACCACCAGGGGAGGCCTAGCGGGAGGGTTCGTGAGGATTTT.